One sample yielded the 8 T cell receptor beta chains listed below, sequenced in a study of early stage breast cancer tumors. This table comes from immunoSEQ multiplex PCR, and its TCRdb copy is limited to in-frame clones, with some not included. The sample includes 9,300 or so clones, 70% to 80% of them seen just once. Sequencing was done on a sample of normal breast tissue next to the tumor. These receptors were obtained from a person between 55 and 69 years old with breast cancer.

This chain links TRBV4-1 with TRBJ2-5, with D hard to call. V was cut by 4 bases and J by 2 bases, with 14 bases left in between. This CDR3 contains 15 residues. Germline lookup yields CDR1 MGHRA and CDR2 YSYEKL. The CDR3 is CASSLRRRAQETQYF. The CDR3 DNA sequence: TGCGCCAGCAGCCTTCGTCGCCGCGCACAAGAGACCCAGTACTTC.

CDR3 in amino acids: CASSLNRGRETQYF. As DNA, the CDR3 is TGTGCCAGCTCACTCAATAGGGGGCGAGAGACCCAGTACTTC. The V call is TRBV18, the J call TRBJ2-5; 7 bases match TRBD1. Looked up from germline, CDR1 is KGHSH and CDR2 is LQKENI. V dropped 4 bases and J dropped 4; count of bases not matched to a gene: 6. The CDR3 is made up of 14 amino acids.

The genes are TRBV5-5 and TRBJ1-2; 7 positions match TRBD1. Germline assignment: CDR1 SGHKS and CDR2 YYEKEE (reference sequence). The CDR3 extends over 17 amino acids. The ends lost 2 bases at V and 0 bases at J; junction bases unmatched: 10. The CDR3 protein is CASSLKTGSRANYGYTF. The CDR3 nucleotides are TGTGCCAGCAGCTTAAAGACAGGGTCGCGAGCTAACTATGGCTACACCTTC.

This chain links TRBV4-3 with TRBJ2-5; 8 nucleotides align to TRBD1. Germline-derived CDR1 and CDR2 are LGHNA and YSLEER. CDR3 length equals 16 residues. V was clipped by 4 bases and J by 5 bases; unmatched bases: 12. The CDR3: CASSLSSDRVTETQYF. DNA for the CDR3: TGCGCCAGCAGCCTTTCGTCGGACAGGGTTACGGAGACCCAGTACTTC.

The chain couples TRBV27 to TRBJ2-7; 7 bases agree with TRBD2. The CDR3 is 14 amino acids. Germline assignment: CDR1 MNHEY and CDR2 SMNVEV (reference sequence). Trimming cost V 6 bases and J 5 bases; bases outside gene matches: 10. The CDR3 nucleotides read TGTGCCAGCAGCCCCTTTGTGGGAGGGGACGAGCAGTACTTC. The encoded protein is CASSPFVGGDEQYF.

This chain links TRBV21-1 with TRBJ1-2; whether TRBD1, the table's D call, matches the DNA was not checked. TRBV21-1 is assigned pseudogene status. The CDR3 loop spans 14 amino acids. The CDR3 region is CASIQQGVMEGYTF. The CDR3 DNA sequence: TGTGCCAGCATCCAACAGGGGGTAATGGAGGGCTACACCTTC.

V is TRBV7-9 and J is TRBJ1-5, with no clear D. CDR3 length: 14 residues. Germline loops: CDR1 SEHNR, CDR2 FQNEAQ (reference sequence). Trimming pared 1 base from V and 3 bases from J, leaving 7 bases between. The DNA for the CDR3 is TGTGCCAGCAGCTTAGGTGCGATCAATCAGCCCCAGCATTTT. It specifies CASSLGAINQPQHF.

The chain's CDR3 is CSVEQGAGGYTF. The CDR3 DNA sequence: TGCAGCGTGGAACAGGGGGCGGGTGGCTACACCTTC. The chain carries TRBV29-1 and TRBJ1-2; 9 nucleotides match TRBD1. Germline CDR1 reads SQVTM; CDR2 reads ANQGSEA. Losses at the gene ends were 6 bases for V and 7 bases for J; bases not matched to a gene: 6. This CDR3 has 12 residues.